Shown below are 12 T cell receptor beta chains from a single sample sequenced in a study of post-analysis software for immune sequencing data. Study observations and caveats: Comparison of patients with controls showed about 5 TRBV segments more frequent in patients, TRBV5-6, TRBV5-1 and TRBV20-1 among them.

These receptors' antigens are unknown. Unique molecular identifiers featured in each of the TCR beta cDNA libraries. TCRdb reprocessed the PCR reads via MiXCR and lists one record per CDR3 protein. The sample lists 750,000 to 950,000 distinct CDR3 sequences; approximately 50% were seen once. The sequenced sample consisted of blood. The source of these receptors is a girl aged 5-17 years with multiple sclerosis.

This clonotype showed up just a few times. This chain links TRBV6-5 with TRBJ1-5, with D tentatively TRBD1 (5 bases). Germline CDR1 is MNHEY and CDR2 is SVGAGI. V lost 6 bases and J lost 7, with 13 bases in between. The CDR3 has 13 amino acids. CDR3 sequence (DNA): TGTGCCAGCAGGGGACCGGGGAAACAGCCCCAGCATTTT. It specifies CASRGPGKQPQHF.

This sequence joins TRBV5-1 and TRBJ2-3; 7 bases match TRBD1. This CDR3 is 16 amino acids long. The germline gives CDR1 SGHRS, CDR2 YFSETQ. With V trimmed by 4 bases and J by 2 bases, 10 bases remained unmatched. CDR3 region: CASSPSLGGLTDTQYF. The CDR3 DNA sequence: TGCGCCAGCAGCCCCTCCCTAGGGGGCCTCACAGATACGCAGTATTTT.

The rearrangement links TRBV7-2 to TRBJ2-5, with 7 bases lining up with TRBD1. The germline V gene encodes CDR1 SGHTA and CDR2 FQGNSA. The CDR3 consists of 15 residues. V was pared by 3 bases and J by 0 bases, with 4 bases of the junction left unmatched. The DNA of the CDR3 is TGTGCCAGCAGCTTGGACAGGCGGTACCAAGAGACCCAGTACTTC. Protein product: CASSLDRRYQETQYF. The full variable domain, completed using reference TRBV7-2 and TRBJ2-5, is GAGVSQSPSNKVTEKGKDVELRCDPISGHTALYWYRQSLGQGLEFLIYFQGNSAPDKSGLPSDRFSAERTGGSVSTLTIQRTQQEDSAVYLCASSLDRRYQETQYFGPGTRLLVL.

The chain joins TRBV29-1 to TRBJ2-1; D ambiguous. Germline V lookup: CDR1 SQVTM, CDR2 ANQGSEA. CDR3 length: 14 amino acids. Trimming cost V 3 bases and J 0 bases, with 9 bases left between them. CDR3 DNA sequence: TGCAGCGTTGATGTGGGGAACTCCTACAATGAGCAGTTCTTC. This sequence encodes CSVDVGNSYNEQFF.

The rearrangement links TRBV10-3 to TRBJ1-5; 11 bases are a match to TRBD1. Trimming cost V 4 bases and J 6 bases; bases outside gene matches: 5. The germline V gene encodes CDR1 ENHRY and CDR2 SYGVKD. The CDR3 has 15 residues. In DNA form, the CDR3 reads TGTGCCATCAGTGGGGACAGGGGGTTGGGTCAGCCCCAGCATTTT. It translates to CAISGDRGLGQPQHF.

The CDR3 region has the DNA TGCAGTGCTCCCAAGACAGCCCAGACCTACGAGCAGTACTTC. Residues: CSAPKTAQTYEQYF. The chain links TRBV20-1 to TRBJ2-7, with a tentative D call TRBD1 (5 bases). CDR3 length: 14 residues. Germline loops: CDR1 DFQATT, CDR2 SNEGSKA (reference sequence). Trimming removed 5 bases from V and 2 bases from J, with 16 bases in between.

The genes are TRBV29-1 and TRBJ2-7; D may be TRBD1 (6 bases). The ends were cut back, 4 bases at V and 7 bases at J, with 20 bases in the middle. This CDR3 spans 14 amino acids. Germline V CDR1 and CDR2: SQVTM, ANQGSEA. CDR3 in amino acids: CSVGLGAPLGEQYF. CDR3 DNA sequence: TGCAGCGTTGGGTTGGGGGCTCCCCTCGGAGAGCAGTACTTC.

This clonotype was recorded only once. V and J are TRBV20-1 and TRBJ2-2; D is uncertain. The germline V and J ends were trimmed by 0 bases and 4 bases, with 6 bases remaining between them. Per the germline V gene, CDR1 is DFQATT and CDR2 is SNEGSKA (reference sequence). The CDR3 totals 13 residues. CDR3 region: CSARDISTGELFF. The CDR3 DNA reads TGCAGTGCTAGAGATATTTCCACCGGGGAGCTGTTTTTT.

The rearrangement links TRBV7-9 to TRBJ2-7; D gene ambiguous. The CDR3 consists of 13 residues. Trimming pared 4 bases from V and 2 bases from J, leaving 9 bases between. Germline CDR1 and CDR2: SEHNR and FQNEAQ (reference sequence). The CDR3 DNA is TGTGCCAGCAGCTCAATGAAGACCTACGAGCAGTACTTC. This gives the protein CASSSMKTYEQYF.

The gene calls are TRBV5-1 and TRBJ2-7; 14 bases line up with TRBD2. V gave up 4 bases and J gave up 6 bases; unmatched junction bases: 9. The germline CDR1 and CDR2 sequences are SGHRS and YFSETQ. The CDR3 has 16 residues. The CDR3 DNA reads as TGCGCCAGCAGCCGCGGACTAGCGGGAGGTTCGGGCGAGCAGTACTTC. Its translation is CASSRGLAGGSGEQYF.

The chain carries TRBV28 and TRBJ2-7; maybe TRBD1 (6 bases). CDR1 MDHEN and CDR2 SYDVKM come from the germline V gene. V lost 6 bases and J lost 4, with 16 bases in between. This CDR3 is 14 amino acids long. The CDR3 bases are TGTGCCAGCAGGAGGGGCAGGGGCGAGTACGAGCAGTACTTC. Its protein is CASRRGRGEYEQYF.

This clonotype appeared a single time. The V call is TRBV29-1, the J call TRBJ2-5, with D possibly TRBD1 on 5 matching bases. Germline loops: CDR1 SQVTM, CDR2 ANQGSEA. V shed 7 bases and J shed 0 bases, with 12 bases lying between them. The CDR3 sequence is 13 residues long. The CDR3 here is CSAKTDYQETQYF. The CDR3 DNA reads TGCAGCGCCAAGACAGACTACCAAGAGACCCAGTACTTC.